The 24 T cell receptor beta chains presented below share a single source sample, sequenced in a study of glioma-infiltrating T cells after dendritic cell vaccination. This table comes from immunoSEQ multiplex PCR, and its TCRdb copy is limited to in-frame clones, with some not included. This table holds 85,000 to 110,000 clones, about four fifths found once. The sample consisted of blood, taken before dendritic cell vaccination. The source of these receptors is a human donor with glioblastoma.

This chain uses TRBV6-4 with TRBJ2-3; 8 bases map to TRBD2. CDR3 length equals 17 residues. After removal of 4 bases from V and 1 base from J, the junction contained 10 bases not matched to a gene. CDR1 and CDR2 from the germline V gene are MRHNA and SNTAGT. Here the CDR3 reads CASSASGGGEGTDTQYF. The CDR3 bases are TGTGCCAGCAGTGCTTCGGGGGGGGGAGAAGGCACAGATACGCAGTATTTT.

The sample holds a few counts of this clone. The chain combines TRBV9 with TRBJ2-3, with D possibly being TRBD1 (5 bases). This CDR3 contains 13 residues. Germline CDR1 reads SGDLS; CDR2 reads YYNGEE. V was trimmed by 0 bases and J by 12 bases, leaving 14 bases between them. The CDR3 here is CASSVALSDSQYF. In DNA form, the CDR3 reads TGTGCCAGCAGCGTAGCACTCTCTGACAGCCAGTATTTT. Filled out from reference TRBV9 and TRBJ2-3, the complete variable domain reads DSGVTQTPKHLITATGQRVTLRCSPRSGDLSVYWYQQSLDQGLQFLIQYYNGEERAKGNILERFSAQQFPDLHSELNLSSLELGDSALYFCASSVALSDSQYFGPGTRLTVL.

This clone has only a few counts. The chain is built from TRBV30 and TRBJ2-7, with 12 bases identical to TRBD1. In germline, CDR1 is GTSNPN, CDR2 SVGIG (reference sequence). Trimming at V came to 4 bases and at J to 5 bases, leaving 12 bases not matched to a gene. This CDR3 comprises 16 residues. The CDR3 DNA reads as TGTGCCTGGAATCCAGGACTGGGACAGGGGGCCCACGAGCAGTACTTC. It yields the protein CAWNPGLGQGAHEQYF.

This chain uses TRBV10-3 with TRBJ2-7; a weak D match, TRBD1 (5 bases). CDR1 is ENHRY, CDR2 SYGVKD, per germline. This CDR3 contains 18 residues. The V end was cut by 0 bases, the J end by 1 base, with 19 bases between. Here the CDR3 DNA reads TGTGCCATCAGTGAGTCTTATAGTGCGGCAGGGATTTCCTACGAGCAGTACTTC. Its translation: CAISESYSAAGISYEQYF.

The rearrangement links TRBV4-1 to TRBJ2-1; 8 positions match TRBD2. Losses at the gene ends were 3 bases for V and 7 bases for J; bases not matched to a gene: 2. Germline V gene data show CDR1 as MGHRA and CDR2 as YSYEKL. The CDR3 totals 13 residues. The DNA of the CDR3 is TGCGCCAGCAGCCAGACGGGGGGGAATGAGCAGTTCTTC. Its translation is CASSQTGGNEQFF.

The chain recombines TRBV30 with TRBJ2-1; D is possibly TRBD2 (5 bases). The V gene lost 4 bases and the J gene lost 3 bases, with 7 bases spanning the gap. Germline V gene lookup returns CDR1 GTSNPN and CDR2 SVGIG (reference sequence). The CDR3 extends over 12 amino acids. The CDR3: CAWIASYNEQFF. The CDR3 DNA reads as TGTGCCTGGATAGCGAGCTACAATGAGCAGTTCTTC.

V and J are TRBV5-4 and TRBJ1-2; 12 bases align to TRBD1. The CDR3 runs 14 residues. V lost 4 bases, J lost 8 bases, and 6 bases stayed unmatched. Germline V gives CDR1 SGHNT, CDR2 YYREEE (reference sequence). Written as DNA, the CDR3 is TGTGCCAGCAGCGCGGGACAGGGGGCGCGGGGCTACACCTTC. Protein sequence: CASSAGQGARGYTF.

This chain uses TRBV4-1 with TRBJ2-7; D possibly corresponds to TRBD2 (6 bases). V dropped 0 bases and J dropped 6 bases, with 18 bases sitting between them. Per germline, CDR1 MGHRA and CDR2 YSYEKL. CDR3 length: 16 amino acids. This CDR3 reads CASSQDRFEGLGEQYF. The CDR3 DNA sequence: TGCGCCAGCAGCCAAGATCGATTTGAGGGACTGGGCGAGCAGTACTTC.

The V gene is TRBV10-3, the J gene TRBJ2-1; a possible D gene is TRBD1 (6 bases). This CDR3 has 17 residues. Germline lookup yields CDR1 ENHRY and CDR2 SYGVKD. Trimming cost V 3 bases and J 6 bases, with 21 bases left between them. The CDR3 DNA reads as TGTGCCATCAGTGAAAGTCGTCAACAGGGAGTCGCCAATGAGCAGTTCTTC. Amino acid sequence: CAISESRQQGVANEQFF.

The V call is TRBV19, the J call TRBJ2-7; tentatively, D is TRBD1 (6 bases). Germline V gene data show CDR1 as LNHDA and CDR2 as SQIVND (reference sequence). This CDR3 is 14 amino acids long. V was clipped by 9 bases and J by 1 base, with 16 bases between them. This chain's CDR3 is CASARQESSYEQYF. The CDR3 bases are TGTGCCAGCGCAAGACAGGAGAGTTCCTACGAGCAGTACTTC.

A few counts support this clone. This chain links TRBV15 with TRBJ1-1; D uncertain. Trimming shortened V by 4 bases and J by 6 bases, and 15 bases separated the two germline ends. CDR3 length: 14 amino acids. Germline V gene data show CDR1 as LNHNV and CDR2 as YYDKDF (reference sequence). This CDR3 is CATSTRRTGAEAFF. The CDR3 DNA reads as TGTGCCACCAGCACCCGACGGACTGGGGCTGAAGCTTTCTTT.

CDR3 DNA: TGTGCCAGCAGGGGCGGGGCTGAGGCCTACGAGCAGTACTTC. This gives the protein CASRGGAEAYEQYF. The chain carries TRBV2 and TRBJ2-7; D possibly corresponds to TRBD2 (6 bases). The V gene's germline CDR1 is SNHLY and CDR2 FYNNEI. V lost 6 bases and J lost 2, with 14 bases in between. There are 14 residues in the CDR3.

This clone has only one observation. The chain carries TRBV5-1 and TRBJ2-7; 10 bases fit TRBD1. The V and J ends lost 4 bases and 1 base, in that order; junction bases with no gene match: 2. This CDR3 contains 14 residues. The germline gives CDR1 SGHRS, CDR2 YFSETQ. The CDR3 here is CASSPGQGSYEQYF. Written as DNA, the CDR3 is TGCGCCAGCAGCCCGGGACAGGGGTCCTACGAGCAGTACTTC.

A remark on this clone: Within the sample, other DNA sequences also encode this same CDR3. This sequence joins TRBV5-1 and TRBJ2-7; possible D gene TRBD1, 5 bases. Between the trimmed V and J ends, which lost 1 base and 0 bases, there was a span of 8 bases. Germline values: CDR1 SGHRS, CDR2 YFSETQ. The length of the CDR3 is 14 residues. CDR3: CASSLRTGSYEQYF. For the CDR3, the DNA is TGCGCCAGCAGCTTGAGAACAGGCTCCTACGAGCAGTACTTC.

The chain uses TRBV7-9 and TRBJ2-1; the D is unclear. The CDR3 runs 12 residues. The germline gives CDR1 SEHNR, CDR2 FQNEAQ (reference sequence). The V and J ends lost 3 bases and 7 bases respectively, with 7 bases between them. The CDR3 coding sequence is TGTGCCAGCAGCTTGCTAGAGAATGAGCAGTTCTTC. It is translated as CASSLLENEQFF. The complete variable domain, with remaining parts taken from reference TRBV7-9 and TRBJ2-1, reads DTGVSQNPRHKITKRGQNVTFRCDPISEHNRLYWYRQTLGQGPEFLTYFQNEAQLEKSRLLSDRFSAERPKGSFSTLEIQRTEQGDSAMYLCASSLLENEQFFGPGTRLTVL.

The chain combines TRBV4-3 with TRBJ1-4, with D possibly matching TRBD1 (5 bases). The CDR3 runs 16 residues. Trimming took off 1 base at V and 1 base at J, with 10 bases between the two ends. The germline gives CDR1 LGHNA, CDR2 YSLEER. CDR3 coding DNA: TGCGCCAGCAGCCAAGGAGGAGACAGAACTAATGAAAAACTGTTTTTT. Translation gives CASSQGGDRTNEKLFF.

The chain employs TRBV27 and TRBJ1-3; D gene ambiguous. The CDR3 has 16 residues. V was pared by 3 bases and J by 2 bases, with 14 bases between. Germline CDR1 MNHEY, CDR2 SMNVEV (reference sequence). The CDR3 reads CASSFRGVLTGNTIYF. For the CDR3, the DNA is TGTGCCAGCAGTTTTCGGGGTGTTTTAACTGGAAACACCATATATTTT.

This clone came up once. This chain joins TRBV5-5 and TRBJ2-3, with a tentative D call TRBD1 (5 bases). The V end was cut by 0 bases, the J end by 3 bases, with 11 bases between. Germline values: CDR1 SGHKS, CDR2 YYEKEE (reference sequence). The CDR3 contains 15 residues. CDR3 sequence: CASSLDSGRTDTQYF. The CDR3 nucleotides are TGTGCCAGCAGCTTGGATTCAGGGCGAACAGATACGCAGTATTTT.

This chain uses TRBV7-6 with TRBJ2-7; TRBD1 might be the D (5 bases). CDR3 length equals 14 residues. Trimming took off 3 bases at V and 2 bases at J, with 11 bases between the two ends. The germline gives CDR1 SGHVS, CDR2 FNYEAQ. CDR3 in DNA: TGTGCCAGCAGCTTCTTAGGCAGGGCCTACGAGCAGTACTTC. This sequence encodes CASSFLGRAYEQYF.

V is TRBV19 and J is TRBJ2-2, with D tentatively TRBD1 (5 bases). The CDR3 is made up of 15 amino acids. V was clipped by 1 base and J by 5 bases, with 11 bases between them. CDR1 and CDR2 from the germline V gene are LNHDA and SQIVND (reference sequence). The CDR3 bases are TGTGCCAGTAGTATAGGTCAGGGTTGGACCGGGGAGCTGTTTTTT. Protein: CASSIGQGWTGELFF.

This chain links TRBV27 with TRBJ1-2, with a tentative D call TRBD1 (6 bases). The germline V gene encodes CDR1 MNHEY and CDR2 SMNVEV (reference sequence). Trimming took 6 bases from V and 2 from J, leaving 10 bases between them. There are 13 residues in the CDR3. The CDR3 region has the DNA TGTGCCAGCAGACCACAGGGAAACTATGGCTACACCTTC. This encodes CASRPQGNYGYTF.

This rearrangement joins TRBV5-4 to TRBJ1-4, with D possibly TRBD1 on 6 matching bases. Germline V gene lookup returns CDR1 SGHNT and CDR2 YYREEE (reference sequence). V lost 4 bases and J lost 2, with 12 bases in between. This CDR3 spans 15 amino acids. This CDR3 is CASSRGGATNEKLFF. The CDR3 DNA is TGTGCCAGCAGCCGGGGGGGGGCGACTAATGAAAAACTGTTTTTT.

On this clone: One end of the junction does not line up with germline, which may come from a read error. In the same sample, other DNA sequences code for this CDR3. The chain couples TRBV7-7 to TRBJ2-5; D possibly corresponds to TRBD2 (7 bases). Looked up from germline, CDR1 is SSHAT and CDR2 is FNYEAQ (reference sequence). This CDR3 has 13 residues. The CDR3 DNA follows: TGTGCTAGCAGCTTCGGGGGGCGAGAGACCCAGTACTTC. It encodes CASSFGGRETQYF.

Remarks on this clone: Lacking the conserved final phenylalanine or tryptophan, this CDR3 likely reflects a read error. The DNA is left out, because the CDR3 cannot be placed on it with certainty; the CDR3 is given as TCRdb lists it. The rearrangement uses TRBV4-3 and TRBJ1-1; TRBD1, the table's D call, lacks a check against the DNA. Counting both end residues, the CDR3 totals 14 amino acids. Per the germline V gene, CDR1 is LGHNA and CDR2 is YSLEER. The CDR3: CASSQVGFQGPFYS.